This T cell receptor beta chain comes out of a study of blood T cells in healthy people across ages. A second PCR of about 7 to 12 cycles used a sample-barcoded 5' primer and a J-beta primer mix. TCRdb recomputed calls from the 5' RACE reads with MiXCR, one row per CDR3 protein. The sample holds 1.5 million to 2 million distinct CDR3 sequences; about 35% are singletons and the top ten take around 11%. At least 7 million PBMCs were isolated per sample. The clonotype was recovered from a woman aged 25-40 years in good health. Sequences were obtained from blood.

CDR3 sequence: CASSSPISQGIVNEQYF. The CDR3 region has the DNA TGTGCCAGCAGTTCCCCGATCTCACAGGGGATCGTCAACGAGCAGTACTTC. The rearrangement joins TRBV28 to TRBJ2-7; 7 nucleotides match TRBD1. J gave up 5 bases and V 4 bases, and 17 bases lay outside the gene matches. Germline V gives CDR1 MDHEN, CDR2 SYDVKM. The CDR3 runs to 17 residues.